Reported below is one T cell receptor beta chain. One end of the junction is discordant with germline, which a read error may explain. The data were taken from a study of read filtering for tumor transcriptome and immune sequencing. The library was built from around 0.4 ug RNA with molecular barcoded adaptors for alpha/delta and beta/gamma chains. MiXCR, applied by TCRdb to the reads, yields one record per CDR3 protein. Counted here are fewer than 30,000 distinct CDR3 sequences, roughly 20% occurring once; the ten biggest clones make up under 20%. Germline lookup yields CDR1 SGHTA and CDR2 FQGNSA. CDR3 length: 14 residues.

Material: a population of CD138-negative cells sorted from bone marrow. V and J are TRBV7-2 and TRBJ2-7, with 9 bases that match TRBD2. The sequence derives from a donor aged 40 or older with multiple myeloma. The CDR3 loop reads CASSLAGGPYEQCF. In DNA form, the CDR3 reads TGTGCCAGCAGCTTGGCGGGAGGGCCGTACGAGCAGTGCTTC.